This T cell receptor beta chain stems from a study of spatial heterogeneity in lung cancer. At the level of the study: The count of detected beta-chain sequences consistently exceeded that of alpha-chain sequences.

General study findings and limits: Expanded intratumoral alpha and beta TCR counts tracked tumor mutation counts.

Concerning this clonotype itself: Its antigen is not known.

Time point in this sample: sample taken at primary tumor resection. There were 65 or so donors, all of them untreated patients with early-stage non-small cell lung cancer. The presence of a unique molecular identifier marked each TCR cDNA molecule. From the 5' RACE reads, TCRdb called clonotypes with MiXCR, one entry per CDR3 protein. Here the sample spans more than 20,000 distinct CDR3 sequences, roughly 6.7% being singletons. The sequencing here drew on lung tumor tissue, taken at surgery. The receptor comes from a male donor with early-stage non-small cell lung cancer.

CDR3 DNA sequence: TGTGCCAGCAGCCCACAGACAGGGACCTACGAGCAGTACTTC. Its protein product is CASSPQTGTYEQYF. This chain connects TRBV7-2 to TRBJ2-7, with TRBD1 matching over 7 bases. The J segment lost 2 bases and the V segment lost 5 bases, leaving 6 bases of the junction unmatched. Germline loops: CDR1 SGHTA, CDR2 FQGNSA. There are 14 residues in the CDR3.